A single sample gave rise to the 27 T cell receptor beta chains below, sequenced in a study of blood T cells in healthy people across ages. A second PCR of roughly 6 to 12 cycles used a sample-barcoded 5' primer and a J-beta primer mix. Using its own MiXCR run on the 5' RACE reads, TCRdb lists one record per CDR3 protein. The table has some 1,800,000 distinct CDR3 sequences, roughly two fifths seen once. The sequenced sample was blood. The receptors were sampled from a human donor in good health.

The CDR3 loop is CSARSDRGLNEQYF. The CDR3 bases are TGCAGTGCTAGATCAGACAGGGGGCTAAACGAGCAGTACTTC. The chain uses TRBV20-1 and TRBJ2-1, with 10 bases aligning to TRBD1. The J call may be wrong; the DNA end is better matched by TRBJ2-7. The CDR3 runs to 14 residues. Germline CDR1 reads DFQATT; CDR2 reads SNEGSKA (reference sequence).

CDR3 DNA: TGTGCCAGCAGTGTGTGTTGCAATCAGCCCCAGCATTTT. Translating it yields CASSVCCNQPQHF. J is TRBJ1-5 and V is TRBV2; D gene uncertain. CDR3 length: 13 residues. Trimming stripped 4 bases from V and 2 bases from J, with 6 bases between. Germline-derived CDR1 and CDR2 are SNHLY and FYNNEI.

This chain links TRBV5-1 with TRBJ1-1; no reliable D call. Trimming took off 0 bases at V and 4 bases at J, with 7 bases between the two ends. The CDR3 is 13 amino acids. Germline-derived CDR1 and CDR2 are SGHRS and YFSETQ. Written as DNA, the CDR3 is TGCGCCAGCAGCTTGGATCCGTTCACTGAAGCTTTCTTT. Translation gives CASSLDPFTEAFF.

This rearrangement joins TRBV6-5 to TRBJ2-1; D unresolved. CDR3 length equals 11 residues. The ends were cut back, 6 bases at V and 10 bases at J, with 10 bases in the middle. Germline V CDR1 and CDR2: MNHEY, SVGAGI. The CDR3 DNA follows: TGTGCCAGCAGCCGAGAGGCCGAGCAGTTCTTC. Translated, it gives CASSREAEQFF.

The chain is built from TRBV5-1 and TRBJ2-1; the match to TRBD1 covers 11 bases. V lost 4 bases, J lost 6 bases, and 9 bases stayed unmatched. The V gene's germline CDR1 is SGHRS and CDR2 YFSETQ. This CDR3 comprises 16 residues. This CDR3 is CASSPGGQGVVNEQFF. In nucleotides, the CDR3 is TGCGCCAGCAGCCCCGGGGGACAGGGGGTCGTCAATGAGCAGTTCTTC. The variable domain in full, completed from reference TRBV5-1 and TRBJ2-1, reads KAGVTQTPRYLIKTRGQQVTLSCSPISGHRSVSWYQQTPGQGLQFLFEYFSETQRNKGNFPGRFSGRQFSNSRSEMNVSTLELGDSALYLCASSPGGQGVVNEQFFGPGTRLTVL.

This clonotype appeared a few times. The genes are TRBV29-1 and TRBJ2-5, with D uncertain. The CDR3 covers 12 residues. V lost 0 bases and J 5 bases, leaving 7 bases between the germline ends. The germline V gene has CDR1 SQVTM and CDR2 ANQGSEA. The CDR3 sequence: CSVEETGETQYF. For the CDR3, the DNA is TGCAGCGTTGAAGAAACCGGGGAGACCCAGTACTTC.

The V and J genes are TRBV10-2 and TRBJ1-2, with D hard to call. The CDR3 has 15 residues. V was clipped by 1 base and J by 5 bases, with 14 bases between them. CDR1 is WSHSY and CDR2 is SAAADI in the germline V gene. This CDR3 is CASSEFGRGSYGYTF. Here the CDR3 DNA reads TGCGCCAGCAGTGAGTTCGGTAGAGGCTCATATGGCTACACCTTC.

The V call is TRBV18, the J call TRBJ2-7; D is undetermined. Germline CDR1 reads KGHSH; CDR2 reads LQKENI. Trimming stripped 6 bases from V and 0 bases from J, with 15 bases between. This CDR3 region has 15 residues. CDR3 residues: CASSPGRTSSYEQYF. The DNA for the CDR3 is TGTGCCAGCTCCCCGGGCAGGACCTCCTCCTACGAGCAGTACTTC.

This clonotype was observed a handful of times. The rearrangement uses TRBV20-1 and TRBJ2-4, with 7 bases aligning to TRBD1. Germline CDR1 DFQATT, CDR2 SNEGSKA (reference sequence). The CDR3 totals 14 residues. J lost 0 bases, V lost 6 bases, and 5 bases had no gene match. In DNA, the CDR3 is TGCAGTGCCCTGGGACAGCTAGCCAAAAACATTCAGTACTTC. This translates into CSALGQLAKNIQYF.

Many counts were recorded for this clonotype. The chain uses TRBV6-5 and TRBJ1-5; D not resolved. The CDR3 has 13 amino acids. Germline values: CDR1 MNHEY, CDR2 SVGAGI. Trimming took 2 bases from V and 2 from J, leaving 4 bases between them. The CDR3 loop is CASSYDGNQPQHF. The CDR3 region has the DNA TGTGCCAGCAGTTACGATGGCAATCAGCCCCAGCATTTT.

This clonotype has more than one count but fewer than ten. V gene TRBV13 combines with J gene TRBJ2-7, with TRBD2 matching over 10 bases. The CDR3 loop spans 17 amino acids. Trimming at V came to 0 bases and at J to 0 bases, leaving 5 bases not matched to a gene. Germline CDR1 PRHDT, CDR2 FYEKMQ (reference sequence). CDR3 bases: TGTGCCAGCAGCTTAGGTAGCGGGGGGACTAGCTCCTACGAGCAGTACTTC. This encodes CASSLGSGGTSSYEQYF.

V is TRBV7-8 and J is TRBJ1-5, with TRBD1 as a possible D gene (6 bases). This CDR3 has 17 residues. The V gene lost 5 bases and the J gene lost 2 bases, with 19 bases spanning the gap. Germline loops: CDR1 SGHVS, CDR2 FQNEAQ. CDR3 sequence reads: CASSPTGRGIGNQPQHF. The CDR3 coding sequence is TGTGCCAGCAGCCCAACAGGGAGGGGTATTGGCAATCAGCCCCAGCATTTT.

The chain carries TRBV7-2 and TRBJ1-2; no reliable D call. Germline V lookup: CDR1 SGHTA, CDR2 FQGNSA. The length of the CDR3 is 13 residues. Trimming pared 6 bases from V and 0 bases from J, leaving 8 bases between. The CDR3 protein is CASRKGTNYGYTF. Here the CDR3 DNA reads TGTGCCAGCAGGAAGGGTACTAACTATGGCTACACCTTC.

This clonotype has a handful of counts. The V gene is TRBV7-2, the J gene TRBJ2-3; D is tentatively TRBD1 or TRBD2 (5 bases each). Germline V gene sequence: CDR1 SGHTA, CDR2 FQGNSA. The CDR3 consists of 15 residues. Trimming cost V 0 bases and J 6 bases, with 13 bases left between them. The CDR3 sequence is CASSLALVGADTQYF. The CDR3 coding sequence is TGTGCCAGCAGCTTAGCGCTAGTCGGGGCGGATACGCAGTATTTT.

This chain joins TRBV12-3 or TRBV12-4 and TRBJ2-1, with 10 bases lining up with TRBD1. V shed 3 bases, J shed 3 bases, and the junction held 5 bases outside the gene matches. This CDR3 has 16 residues. Here the CDR3 DNA reads TGTGCCAGCAGTTTTGGGGGGACAGGGGTCTACAATGAGCAGTTCTTC. Translated, it gives CASSFGGTGVYNEQFF.

This clonotype was seen only a few times. The V call is TRBV10-3, the J call TRBJ2-5, with D perhaps TRBD2 (5 bases). The CDR3 totals 13 residues. Between the trimmed V and J ends, which lost 0 bases and 5 bases, there was a span of 7 bases. Germline CDR1 and CDR2: ENHRY and SYGVKD. The CDR3: CAISESPGETQYF. The CDR3 DNA is TGTGCCATCAGTGAGTCTCCGGGGGAGACCCAGTACTTC.

V is TRBV12-3 or TRBV12-4 and J is TRBJ2-1, with D possibly called TRBD1 or TRBD2 (6 bases each). This CDR3 has 16 amino acids. V gave up 3 bases and J gave up 4 bases, with 16 bases separating them. The CDR3 DNA sequence: TGTGCCAGCAGTTTTTTTGGAGGGGGGAGGTACAATGAGCAGTTCTTC. As protein: CASSFFGGGRYNEQFF.

This clonotype was picked up a small number of times. For the CDR3, the DNA is TGTGCCAGCAGCTCCGGACTAGCGGCTTACTACGAGCAGTACTTC. Its protein is CASSSGLAAYYEQYF. V is TRBV7-9 and J is TRBJ2-5, with 10 positions matching TRBD2. The J call may be faulty, since TRBJ2-7 better matches the DNA end. The CDR3 extends over 15 amino acids. Per the germline V gene, CDR1 is SEHNR and CDR2 is FQNEAQ (reference sequence).

Notes on this clonotype: Germline is not matched at one junction end, which may reflect a read error. The chain recombines TRBV28 with TRBJ1-6, with 8 bases aligning to TRBD1. CDR3 length: 15 amino acids. CDR1 and CDR2 from the germline V gene are MDHEN and SYDVKM. The CDR3 region has the DNA TGTGCCTGCAGAAAACCGGGACAGGTCTATTCACCCCTCCACTTT. It is translated as CACRKPGQVYSPLHF.

This sequence joins TRBV20-1 and TRBJ2-5; D assignment may be TRBD1 or TRBD2 (5 bases each). The CDR3 extends over 11 amino acids. The V gene lost 5 bases and the J gene lost 8 bases, with 12 bases spanning the gap. Germline V gene lookup returns CDR1 DFQATT and CDR2 SNEGSKA (reference sequence). For the CDR3, the DNA is TGCAGTGCTGGGGACGGTAGCACCCAGTACTTC. This codes for CSAGDGSTQYF.

V gene TRBV20-1 combines with J gene TRBJ2-7; D may be TRBD1 (5 bases). Germline-derived CDR1 and CDR2 are DFQATT and SNEGSKA (reference sequence). Trimming stripped 2 bases from V and 2 bases from J, with 13 bases between. The CDR3 covers 14 residues. CDR3 nucleotide sequence: TGCAGTGCTAGATCAGCCAGGGCGACCTACGAGCAGTACTTC. It specifies CSARSARATYEQYF.

V usage is TRBV20-1 and J usage is TRBJ1-5; weak D call: TRBD1 (6 bases). Germline V gene data show CDR1 as DFQATT and CDR2 as SNEGSKA (reference sequence). This CDR3 comprises 13 residues. V gave up 0 bases and J gave up 7 bases, with 10 bases separating them. CDR3 nucleotides: TGCAGTGCTAGAGAACAGGGCCGGCAGCCCCAGCATTTT. This translates into CSAREQGRQPQHF.

This clonotype has at least ten counts. The genes are TRBV6-1 and TRBJ2-5; TRBD1 agrees at 8 bases. The length of the CDR3 is 15 residues. V gave up 6 bases and J gave up 5 bases; unmatched junction bases: 11. The V gene's germline CDR1 is MNHNS and CDR2 SASEGT. CDR3 DNA sequence: TGTGCCAGCAGCCCCTCTCAGGGGGCAGGGGAGACCCAGTACTTC. Protein product: CASSPSQGAGETQYF.

This clonotype was recorded many times. The chain has TRBV15 and TRBJ1-2; perhaps TRBD1 as D (5 bases). V was cut by 3 bases and J by 4 bases, with 9 bases left in between. CDR1 is LNHNV and CDR2 is YYDKDF in the germline V gene (reference sequence). This CDR3 has 13 amino acids. CDR3 in DNA: TGTGCCACCAGCAGTTGGGGGTCCTATGGCTACACCTTC. It translates to CATSSWGSYGYTF.

The chain employs TRBV10-3 and TRBJ1-2, with a possible D match to TRBD1 (5 bases). With 6 bases removed from V and 4 bases from J, the gap between germline ends came to 15 bases. Per the germline V gene, CDR1 is ENHRY and CDR2 is SYGVKD. There are 14 residues in the CDR3. The CDR3 region is CAIRDVGQGYGYTF. The CDR3 nucleotides read TGTGCCATCAGGGACGTAGGGCAGGGCTATGGCTACACCTTC.

This clonotype was counted ten times or more. The chain uses TRBV7-6 and TRBJ2-1; 11 nucleotides match TRBD2. J was trimmed by 10 bases and V by 7 bases; bases with no gene match: 12. Germline CDR1 is SGHVS and CDR2 is FNYEAQ. The CDR3 contains 15 residues. CDR3 protein: CASNAPKASGGEQFF. The CDR3 region has the DNA TGTGCCAGCAACGCCCCCAAGGCTAGCGGGGGGGAGCAGTTCTTC.

The chain couples TRBV20-1 to TRBJ2-7; D may be TRBD1 (6 bases). The germline V gene encodes CDR1 DFQATT and CDR2 SNEGSKA (reference sequence). The CDR3 spans 15 residues. With 0 bases removed from V and 6 bases from J, the gap between germline ends came to 18 bases. CDR3 bases: TGCAGTGCTAGAGATGGGGGCCGAATCCTGGGCGAGCAGTACTTC. Protein: CSARDGGRILGEQYF.